This T cell receptor (beta chain) emerged from a study of blood T cell repertoires in COVID-19. Whole-study context: T cells, B-cell-depleted T cells, or PBMCs supplied cDNA or gDNA.

The protocol was immunoSEQ multiplex PCR, while the TCRdb copy is restricted to in-frame clones and leaves out a portion. The table includes more than 150,000 clones, roughly 78% detected once. Input material: peripheral blood. This TCR was recovered from an elderly woman with active or convalescent COVID-19.

CDR3 DNA: TGCGCCAGCAGCCAACCTAGCGGGGGGGCAGATACGCAGTATTTT. This gives the protein CASSQPSGGADTQYF. The V gene is TRBV4-1, the J gene TRBJ2-3; 12 positions match TRBD2. The CDR3 is 15 residues long. V shed 2 bases, J shed 4 bases, and the junction held 1 base outside the gene matches. Germline CDR1 reads MGHRA; CDR2 reads YSYEKL.